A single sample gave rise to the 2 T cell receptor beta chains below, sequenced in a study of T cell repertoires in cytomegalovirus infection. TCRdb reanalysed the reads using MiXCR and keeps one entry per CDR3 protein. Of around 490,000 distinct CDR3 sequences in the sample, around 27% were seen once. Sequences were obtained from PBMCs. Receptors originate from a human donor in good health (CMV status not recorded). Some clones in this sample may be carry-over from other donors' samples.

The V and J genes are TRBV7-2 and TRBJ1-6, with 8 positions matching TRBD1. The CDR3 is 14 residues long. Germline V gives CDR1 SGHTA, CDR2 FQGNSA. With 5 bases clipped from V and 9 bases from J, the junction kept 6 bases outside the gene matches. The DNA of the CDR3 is TGTGCCAGCAGCCCGGGACAGGCGTTTTCACCCCTCCACTTT. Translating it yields CASSPGQAFSPLHF.

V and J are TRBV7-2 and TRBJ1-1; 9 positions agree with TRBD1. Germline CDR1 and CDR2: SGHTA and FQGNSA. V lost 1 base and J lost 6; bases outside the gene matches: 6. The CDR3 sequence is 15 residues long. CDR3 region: CASSLGPGQGAEAFF. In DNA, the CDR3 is TGTGCCAGCAGCTTAGGCCCGGGACAGGGTGCTGAAGCTTTCTTT.